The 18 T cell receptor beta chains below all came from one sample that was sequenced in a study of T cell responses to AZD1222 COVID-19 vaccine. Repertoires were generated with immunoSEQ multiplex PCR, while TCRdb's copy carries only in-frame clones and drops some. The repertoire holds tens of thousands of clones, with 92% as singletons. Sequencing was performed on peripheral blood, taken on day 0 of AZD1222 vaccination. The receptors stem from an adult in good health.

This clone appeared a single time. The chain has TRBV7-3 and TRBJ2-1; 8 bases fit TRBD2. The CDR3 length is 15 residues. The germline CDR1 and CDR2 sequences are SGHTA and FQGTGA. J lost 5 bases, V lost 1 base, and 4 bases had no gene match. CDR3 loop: CASSLSLAGNNEQFF. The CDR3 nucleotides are TGTGCCAGCAGCTTAAGTCTAGCGGGTAACAATGAGCAGTTCTTC.

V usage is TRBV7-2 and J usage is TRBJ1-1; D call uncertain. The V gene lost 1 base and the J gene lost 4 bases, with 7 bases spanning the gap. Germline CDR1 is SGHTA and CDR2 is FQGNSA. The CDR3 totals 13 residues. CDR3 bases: TGTGCCAGCAGCTTAGTCGGGCTCACTGAAGCTTTCTTT. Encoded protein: CASSLVGLTEAFF. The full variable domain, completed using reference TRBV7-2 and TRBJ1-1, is GAGVSQSPSNKVTEKGKDVELRCDPISGHTALYWYRQSLGQGLEFLIYFQGNSAPDKSGLPSDRFSAERTGGSVSTLTIQRTQQEDSAVYLCASSLVGLTEAFFGQGTRLTVV.

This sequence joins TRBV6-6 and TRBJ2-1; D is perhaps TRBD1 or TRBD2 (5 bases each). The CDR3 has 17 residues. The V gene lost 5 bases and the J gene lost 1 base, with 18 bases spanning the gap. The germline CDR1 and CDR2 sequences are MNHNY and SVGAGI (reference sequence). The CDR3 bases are TGTGCCAGCAGTCCCCGCGGTAGGGGACGTTCCTACAATGAGCAGTTCTTC. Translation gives CASSPRGRGRSYNEQFF.

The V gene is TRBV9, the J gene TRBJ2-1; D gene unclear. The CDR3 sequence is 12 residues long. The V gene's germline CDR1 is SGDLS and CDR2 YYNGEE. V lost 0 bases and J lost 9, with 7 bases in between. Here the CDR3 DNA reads TGTGCCAGCAGCGTAGGGTTCTCTGAGCAGTTCTTC. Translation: CASSVGFSEQFF. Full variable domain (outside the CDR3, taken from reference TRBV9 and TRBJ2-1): DSGVTQTPKHLITATGQRVTLRCSPRSGDLSVYWYQQSLDQGLQFLIQYYNGEERAKGNILERFSAQQFPDLHSELNLSSLELGDSALYFCASSVGFSEQFFGPGTRLTVL.

The CDR3 here is CASSPYPSGRYTEAFF. CDR3 nucleotide sequence: TGTGCCAGCAGTCCATACCCATCGGGTCGATACACTGAAGCTTTCTTT. This rearrangement joins TRBV6-2 or TRBV6-3 to TRBJ1-1; no definite D call. The CDR3 has 16 residues. V lost 5 bases to trimming and J lost 3 bases, with 19 bases between them. Germline loops: CDR1 MNHEY, CDR2 SVGEGT.

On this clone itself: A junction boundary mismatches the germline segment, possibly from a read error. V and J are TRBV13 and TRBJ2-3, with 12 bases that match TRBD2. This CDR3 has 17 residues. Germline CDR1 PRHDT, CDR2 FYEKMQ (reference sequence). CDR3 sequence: CASSVGTSGWSTDTQYF. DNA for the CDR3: TGTGCCAGCAGCGTAGGGACTAGCGGGTGGAGCACAGATACGCAGTATTTT.

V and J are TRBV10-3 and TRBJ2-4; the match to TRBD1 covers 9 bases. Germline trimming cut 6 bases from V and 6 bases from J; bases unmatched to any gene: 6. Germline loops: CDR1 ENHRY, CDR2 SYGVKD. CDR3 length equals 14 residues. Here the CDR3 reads CAISNSGQGNIQYF. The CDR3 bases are TGTGCCATCAGCAACTCGGGACAGGGAAACATTCAGTACTTC.

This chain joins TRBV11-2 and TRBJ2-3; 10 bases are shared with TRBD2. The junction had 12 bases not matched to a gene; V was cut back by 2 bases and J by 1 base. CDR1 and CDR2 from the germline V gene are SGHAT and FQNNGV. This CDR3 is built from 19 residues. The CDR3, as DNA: TGTGCCAGCAGCTTACATGGGTCTAGCGGGAGAACGGGCACAGATACGCAGTATTTT. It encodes CASSLHGSSGRTGTDTQYF.

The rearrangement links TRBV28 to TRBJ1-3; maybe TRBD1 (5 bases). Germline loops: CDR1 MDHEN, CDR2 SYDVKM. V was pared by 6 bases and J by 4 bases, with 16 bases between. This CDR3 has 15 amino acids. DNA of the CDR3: TGTGCCAGCAGCCCAAATGCAGGGACCGGAAACACCATATATTTT. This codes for CASSPNAGTGNTIYF.

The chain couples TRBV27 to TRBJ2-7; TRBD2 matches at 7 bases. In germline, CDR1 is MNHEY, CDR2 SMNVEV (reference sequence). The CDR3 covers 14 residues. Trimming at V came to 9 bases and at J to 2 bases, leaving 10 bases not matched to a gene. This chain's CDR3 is CASNLGGGAYEQYF. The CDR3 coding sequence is TGTGCCAGTAATCTCGGGGGAGGGGCCTACGAGCAGTACTTC.

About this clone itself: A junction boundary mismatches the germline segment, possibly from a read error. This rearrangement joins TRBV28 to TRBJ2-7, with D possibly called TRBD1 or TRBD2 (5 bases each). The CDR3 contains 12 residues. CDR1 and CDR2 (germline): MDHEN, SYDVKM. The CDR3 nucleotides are TGTGCCAGCAGTTCCGCCGGGACCGTTTTGCACTTC. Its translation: CASSSAGTVLHF.

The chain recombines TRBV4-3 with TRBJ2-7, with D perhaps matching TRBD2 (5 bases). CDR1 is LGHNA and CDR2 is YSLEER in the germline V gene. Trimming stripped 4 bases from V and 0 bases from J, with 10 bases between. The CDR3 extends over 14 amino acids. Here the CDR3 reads CASSRETGSYEQYF. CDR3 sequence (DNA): TGCGCCAGCAGCCGGGAGACGGGCTCCTACGAGCAGTACTTC.

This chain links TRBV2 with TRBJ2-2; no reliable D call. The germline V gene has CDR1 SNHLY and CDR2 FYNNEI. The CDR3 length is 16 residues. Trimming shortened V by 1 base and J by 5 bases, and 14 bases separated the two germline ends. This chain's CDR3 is CASSEGASMSTGELFF. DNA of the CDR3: TGTGCCAGCAGTGAAGGGGCGAGTATGTCAACCGGGGAGCTGTTTTTT.

The CDR3 nucleotides read TGTGCCAGCTCAACTTCTCGAGGGGGCTCTAACTATGGCTACACCTTC. The encoded protein is CASSTSRGGSNYGYTF. The chain carries TRBV18 and TRBJ1-2; 7 bases fit TRBD1. CDR3 size: 16 residues. From germline, CDR1 is KGHSH and CDR2 LQKENI. With 5 bases clipped from V and 0 bases from J, the junction kept 9 bases outside the gene matches. The full variable domain, with the rest looked up from reference TRBV18 and TRBJ1-2, is NAGVMQNPRHLVRRRGQEARLRCSPMKGHSHVYWYRQLPEEGLKFMVYLQKENIIDESGMPKERFSAEFPKEGPSILRIQQVVRGDSAAYFCASSTSRGGSNYGYTFGSGTRLTVV.

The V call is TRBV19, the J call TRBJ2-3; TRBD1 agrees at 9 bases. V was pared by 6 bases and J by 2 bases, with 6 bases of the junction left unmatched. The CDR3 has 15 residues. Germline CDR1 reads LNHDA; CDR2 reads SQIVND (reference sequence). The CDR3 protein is CASRPGTGTTDTQYF. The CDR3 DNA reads TGTGCCAGTAGACCCGGGACAGGGACCACAGATACGCAGTATTTT.

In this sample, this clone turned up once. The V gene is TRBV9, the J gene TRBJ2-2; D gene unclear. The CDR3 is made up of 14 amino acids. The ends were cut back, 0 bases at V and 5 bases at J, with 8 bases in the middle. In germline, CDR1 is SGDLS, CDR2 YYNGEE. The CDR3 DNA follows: TGTGCCAGCAGCGTAGGGTACGGAACCGGGGAGCTGTTTTTT. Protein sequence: CASSVGYGTGELFF.

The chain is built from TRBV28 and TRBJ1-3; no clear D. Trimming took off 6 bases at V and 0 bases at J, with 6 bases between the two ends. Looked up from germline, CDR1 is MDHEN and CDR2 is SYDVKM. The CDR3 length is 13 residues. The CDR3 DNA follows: TGTGCCAGCAGGTTTAGCTCTGGAAACACCATATATTTT. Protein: CASRFSSGNTIYF.

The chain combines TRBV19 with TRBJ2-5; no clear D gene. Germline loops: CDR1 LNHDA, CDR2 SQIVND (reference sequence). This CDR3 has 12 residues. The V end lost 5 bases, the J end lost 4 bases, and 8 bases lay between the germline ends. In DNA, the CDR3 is TGTGCCAGTAGTCCCGGTGGAGAGACCCAGTACTTC. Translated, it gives CASSPGGETQYF.